This TCR beta chain derives from a study of somatic mutations in cytotoxic T cells in rheumatoid arthritis. The CDR3 extends over 16 amino acids. CDR1 MNHEY and CDR2 SMNVEV come from the germline V gene (reference sequence). The V gene lost 0 bases and the J gene lost 1 base, with 9 bases spanning the gap. Method: immunoSEQ multiplex PCR; TCRdb's copy keeps in-frame clones and lacks some. The sample holds 13,000 to 15,000 clones, 65% to 80% seen once. Sequencing was performed on CD8+ T cells sorted from blood. V usage is TRBV27 and J usage is TRBJ2-2; TRBD2 is a possible D gene (6 bases). The receptor was isolated from an adult with rheumatoid arthritis. The CDR3 spells CASSLSTGGNTGELFF. The CDR3 DNA reads TGTGCCAGCAGTTTATCTACCGGGGGGAACACCGGGGAGCTGTTTTTT.